A single sample is the source of the 27 T cell receptor beta chains below, sequenced in a study of control samples from healthy donors and cancer patients. Profiling relied on immunoSEQ multiplex PCR, and the TCRdb table lists in-frame clones only, not all of them. The data contain roughly 99,000 clones, 82% of them singletons. The material sequenced was blood. These receptors came from a man in his 60s in good health.

The CDR3 spells CASLRLGSGNTIYF. CDR3 sequence (DNA): TGTGCCAGCCTTCGGCTCGGCTCTGGAAACACCATATATTTT. The V call is TRBV6-5, the J call TRBJ1-3; the D is unclear. V was pared by 8 bases and J by 0 bases, with 11 bases between. The CDR3 has 14 amino acids. Germline V gene sequence: CDR1 MNHEY, CDR2 SVGAGI.

The genes are TRBV5-6 and TRBJ2-5; maybe TRBD1 (6 bases). V lost 4 bases and J lost 1, with 14 bases in between. This CDR3 comprises 15 residues. CDR1 is SGHDT and CDR2 is YYEEEE in the germline V gene. The CDR3 coding sequence is TGTGCCAGCAGCCATATGACAGGAATCCAAGAGACCCAGTACTTC. Its translation is CASSHMTGIQETQYF. Complete variable domain (other parts from reference TRBV5-6 and TRBJ2-5): DAGVTQSPTHLIKTRGQQVTLRCSPKSGHDTVSWYQQALGQGPQFIFQYYEEEERQRGNFPDRFSGHQFPNYSSELNVNALLLGDSALYLCASSHMTGIQETQYFGPGTRLLVL.

The chain links TRBV25-1 to TRBJ2-1; no definite D call. The CDR3 is made up of 11 amino acids. Germline CDR1 reads MGHDK; CDR2 reads SYGVNS. Trimming cost V 9 bases and J 8 bases, with 11 bases left between them. CDR3 sequence: CASTLGHEQFF. CDR3 in DNA: TGTGCCAGTACTCTTGGACATGAGCAGTTCTTC.

This clone was observed a few times. The rearrangement joins TRBV7-9 to TRBJ2-5; D might be TRBD1 or TRBD2, each matching 6 bases. The germline V and J ends were trimmed by 11 bases and 5 bases, with 15 bases remaining between them. This CDR3 contains 12 residues. CDR1 and CDR2 from the germline V gene are SEHNR and FQNEAQ (reference sequence). CDR3 loop: CALAQGGETQYF. DNA of the CDR3: TGTGCCCTAGCGCAAGGGGGGGAGACCCAGTACTTC.

The rearrangement joins TRBV30 to TRBJ2-3; either TRBD1 or TRBD2 may supply D (5 bases each). V dropped 0 bases and J dropped 1 base, with 8 bases sitting between them. This CDR3 is 14 amino acids long. Germline-derived CDR1 and CDR2 are GTSNPN and SVGIG (reference sequence). The CDR3, as DNA: TGTGCCTGGAGTGTACGAGGGGGCACAGATACGCAGTATTTT. This gives the protein CAWSVRGGTDTQYF.

This sequence joins TRBV2 and TRBJ2-5; 13 positions agree with TRBD2. CDR3 size: 15 residues. From germline, CDR1 is SNHLY and CDR2 FYNNEI. After removal of 4 bases from V and 2 bases from J, the junction contained 1 base not matched to a gene. The CDR3 DNA sequence: TGTGCCAGCAGTGGGACTAGCGGGGGACAAGAGACCCAGTACTTC. Translating it yields CASSGTSGGQETQYF. The full variable domain, completed using reference TRBV2 and TRBJ2-5, is EPEVTQTPSHQVTQMGQEVILRCVPISNHLYFYWYRQILGQKVEFLVSFYNNEISEKSEIFDDQFSVERPDGSNFTLKIRSTKLEDSAMYFCASSGTSGGQETQYFGPGTRLLVL.

This chain joins TRBV6-6 and TRBJ2-2; the match to TRBD1 covers 7 bases. Germline V gene sequence: CDR1 MNHNY, CDR2 SVGAGI (reference sequence). V shed 5 bases and J 10 bases; nucleotides not matched to a gene: 10. This CDR3 comprises 14 residues. CDR3 sequence (DNA): TGTGCCAGCAGTACTCAGCAGGGGGTCGCGGAGCTGTTTTTT. It specifies CASSTQQGVAELFF.

The chain has TRBV4-1 and TRBJ1-2, with D perhaps TRBD1 (5 bases). Germline V gives CDR1 MGHRA, CDR2 YSYEKL. The CDR3 loop spans 12 amino acids. Trimming took 0 bases from V and 14 from J, leaving 13 bases between them. The CDR3 protein is CASSQEGWGRTF. In DNA form, the CDR3 reads TGCGCCAGCAGCCAAGAAGGGTGGGGGAGGACCTTC.

The rearrangement links TRBV7-9 to TRBJ2-7; D perhaps matches TRBD1 (5 bases). Germline lookup yields CDR1 SEHNR and CDR2 FQNEAQ (reference sequence). The CDR3 loop spans 14 amino acids. V lost 5 bases and J lost 2, with 13 bases in between. The CDR3 DNA reads TGTGCCAGCAGCCTTAGGGGCGGAGCCTACGAGCAGTACTTC. Protein product: CASSLRGGAYEQYF.

The genes are TRBV19 and TRBJ1-3, with a tentative D call TRBD1 (6 bases). The V gene lost 3 bases and the J gene lost 0 bases, with 9 bases spanning the gap. CDR1 and CDR2 from the germline V gene are LNHDA and SQIVND (reference sequence). There are 15 residues in the CDR3. This CDR3 is CASSIRQVSGNTIYF. CDR3 nucleotide sequence: TGTGCCAGTAGTATCCGACAGGTCTCTGGAAACACCATATATTTT.

This clone has a single count. The chain joins TRBV5-1 to TRBJ2-3, with TRBD2 matching 11 bases. CDR1 is SGHRS and CDR2 is YFSETQ in the germline V gene. V lost 2 bases to trimming and J lost 4 bases; unmatched junction nucleotides: 3. This CDR3 region has 15 residues. The CDR3 DNA reads TGCGCCAGCAGCTTTAGCGGGGGGGCAGCAGATACGCAGTATTTT. Translated, it gives CASSFSGGAADTQYF.

The chain has TRBV12-3 or TRBV12-4 and TRBJ1-2; a weak D match, TRBD1 (6 bases). The CDR3 has 13 residues. The V end lost 3 bases, the J end lost 2 bases, and 7 bases lay between the germline ends. CDR3 amino acids: CASSFTGNYGYTF. DNA of the CDR3: TGTGCCAGCAGTTTCACAGGGAACTATGGCTACACCTTC.

The chain links TRBV3-1 (or the pseudogene TRBV3-2) to TRBJ1-2; D unresolved. The CDR3 consists of 13 residues. V lost 1 base and J lost 6, with 9 bases in between. Germline CDR1 LGHDT, CDR2 YNNKEL (reference sequence). The DNA for the CDR3 is TGTGCCAGCAGCCAAGTTCAACGGGATGGCTACACCTTC. Translation gives CASSQVQRDGYTF.

This rearrangement joins TRBV5-5 to TRBJ1-4, with 7 bases that match TRBD1. The CDR3 spans 17 residues. With V trimmed by 3 bases and J by 4 bases, 12 bases remained unmatched. The V gene's germline CDR1 is SGHKS and CDR2 YYEKEE (reference sequence). In DNA, the CDR3 is TGTGCCAGCAGCTCCCCTTTACAGGGGAATGTTAATGAAAAACTGTTTTTT. Its protein is CASSSPLQGNVNEKLFF. Variable domain in full (rest from reference TRBV5-5 and TRBJ1-4): DAGVTQSPTHLIKTRGQQVTLRCSPISGHKSVSWYQQVLGQGPQFIFQYYEKEERGRGNFPDRFSARQFPNYSSELNVNALLLGDSALYLCASSSPLQGNVNEKLFFGSGTQLSVL.

This chain links TRBV28 with TRBJ2-7, with D unclear. Trimming took 4 bases from V and 1 from J, leaving 11 bases between them. This CDR3 spans 14 amino acids. Germline lookup yields CDR1 MDHEN and CDR2 SYDVKM. The CDR3, as DNA: TGTGCCAGCAGTTCCCCCCGAGGTTCCTACGAGCAGTACTTC. Translating gives CASSSPRGSYEQYF.

V gene TRBV29-1 combines with J gene TRBJ2-5; 9 nucleotides match TRBD1. Germline CDR1 is SQVTM and CDR2 is ANQGSEA. Trimming took 5 bases from V and 2 from J; bases not matched to a gene: 15. This CDR3 is 17 amino acids long. The CDR3 spells CSVTPGQGESMQETQYF. The CDR3, as DNA: TGCAGCGTTACTCCGGGACAGGGAGAATCGATGCAAGAGACCCAGTACTTC.

The J gene is TRBJ1-6, the V gene TRBV5-1; D gene uncertain. V lost 0 bases to trimming and J lost 10 bases, with 11 bases between them. Germline lookup yields CDR1 SGHRS and CDR2 YFSETQ. The CDR3 runs 14 residues. The CDR3 nucleotides read TGCGCCAGCAGCTTGGCCTATGTAGGATCACCCCTCCACTTT. Translation: CASSLAYVGSPLHF.

The chain combines TRBV4-1 with TRBJ1-1, with D unresolved. CDR1 and CDR2 from the germline V gene are MGHRA and YSYEKL. V was shortened by 0 bases and J by 5 bases, with 10 bases between the two germline ends. This CDR3 has 14 amino acids. The CDR3 loop is CASSQDEGETEAFF. CDR3 sequence (DNA): TGCGCCAGCAGCCAAGATGAGGGAGAAACTGAAGCTTTCTTT.

This clone has only one observation. The gene calls are TRBV4-2 and TRBJ2-3; no clear D gene. The CDR3 is made up of 14 amino acids. Trimming took off 1 base at V and 1 base at J, with 6 bases between the two ends. Germline lookup yields CDR1 LGHNA and CDR2 YNFKEQ. The CDR3 DNA follows: TGTGCCAGCAGCCAAGTAGCAGGCACAGATACGCAGTATTTT. Protein product: CASSQVAGTDTQYF.

This clone has a single count. The rearrangement joins TRBV6-5 to TRBJ1-2; 9 bases line up with TRBD1. V shed 6 bases, J shed 7 bases, and the junction held 9 bases outside the gene matches. The V gene's germline CDR1 is MNHEY and CDR2 SVGAGI. The CDR3 contains 14 residues. This CDR3 is CASRPPTGGGGYTF. The DNA of the CDR3 is TGTGCCAGCAGACCTCCGACAGGGGGTGGTGGCTACACCTTC.

The chain uses TRBV10-3 and TRBJ2-4; 13 bases are a match to TRBD2. The CDR3 consists of 18 residues. After removal of 5 bases from V and 6 bases from J, the junction contained 13 bases not matched to a gene. Germline CDR1 reads ENHRY; CDR2 reads SYGVKD. CDR3 nucleotides: TGTGCCATCAGTTCCTCCACCGGGACTAGCGGGAAAAGAAACATTCAGTACTTC. It specifies CAISSSTGTSGKRNIQYF.

The chain joins TRBV5-1 to TRBJ2-3, with 8 bases that match TRBD2. The CDR3 totals 17 residues. CDR1 and CDR2 from the germline V gene are SGHRS and YFSETQ. The junction had 11 bases not matched to a gene; V was cut back by 4 bases and J by 1 base. For the CDR3, the DNA is TGCGCCAGCAGCAAGACTACGAGCGGGGGTCGCACAGATACGCAGTATTTT. Translation gives CASSKTTSGGRTDTQYF.

The chain joins TRBV6-5 to TRBJ2-3; D may correspond to TRBD1 or TRBD2 (5 bases each). The CDR3 sequence is 13 residues long. V was pared by 1 base and J by 4 bases, with 6 bases between. CDR1 and CDR2 (germline): MNHEY, SVGAGI. The CDR3 region is CASSYLGADTQYF. The CDR3 coding sequence is TGTGCCAGCAGTTACTTGGGGGCAGATACGCAGTATTTT.

V and J are TRBV6-2 or TRBV6-3 and TRBJ1-5, with a possible D match to TRBD1 (5 bases). Trimming cost V 0 bases and J 7 bases, with 19 bases left between them. Germline V gives CDR1 MNHEY, CDR2 SVGEGT. The CDR3 has 17 amino acids. For the CDR3, the DNA is TGTGCCAGCAGTTACTCGGTGGCGGGGGTGCGAAAACAGCCCCAGCATTTT. This encodes CASSYSVAGVRKQPQHF.

This chain joins TRBV2 and TRBJ1-1, with a weak D call TRBD1 (5 bases). The V end was cut by 6 bases, the J end by 6 bases, with 11 bases between. CDR3 length: 12 residues. CDR1 and CDR2 from the germline V gene are SNHLY and FYNNEI. The CDR3 DNA sequence: TGTGCCAGCAGCAGGGCCGGTCCTGAAGCTTTCTTT. As protein: CASSRAGPEAFF.

This rearrangement joins TRBV7-2 to TRBJ2-3, with D perhaps TRBD2 (5 bases). CDR1 is SGHTA, CDR2 FQGNSA, per germline. Trimming removed 5 bases at V and 6 bases at J, with 18 bases between. The CDR3 extends over 15 amino acids. In DNA form, the CDR3 reads TGTGCCAGCAGCCCCTCCTCGAGGGCCTGGGATACGCAGTATTTT. This sequence encodes CASSPSSRAWDTQYF.

This chain joins TRBV4-1 and TRBJ2-3; 9 nucleotides align to TRBD1. The V segment lost 4 bases and the J segment 3 bases; nucleotides outside the gene matches: 2. The CDR3 is 14 residues long. The germline CDR1 and CDR2 sequences are MGHRA and YSYEKL. CDR3: CASSPDRGTDTQYF. Here the CDR3 DNA reads TGCGCCAGCAGCCCGGACAGGGGAACAGATACGCAGTATTTT.